The next 21 T cell receptor beta chains were all read from a single sample in a study of CD8+CD57+ T cells in acquired aplastic anemia. Genomic DNA acted as the template from which TCR beta VDJ combination and CDR3 sequence profiling were carried out. TCRdb processed the reads anew with MiXCR; each CDR3 protein has one entry. The sample contains about 160,000 distinct CDR3 sequences, about 48% of which appear only once. Specimen: sorted CD4+, CD8+, or CD8+CD57+ T cells (not recorded which) from PBMCs. These receptors came from a human donor in good health.

This clonotype was seen repeatedly, ten times or more. The chain combines TRBV7-3 with TRBJ1-4, with a possible D match to TRBD1 (6 bases). CDR3 size: 14 residues. Germline V gene data show CDR1 as SGHTA and CDR2 as FQGTGA. V lost 5 bases to trimming and J lost 8 bases, with 15 bases between them. The DNA for the CDR3 is TGTGCCAGCAGCCCCCGTCCAGGGGACGAAAAACTGTTTTTT. It encodes CASSPRPGDEKLFF.

This sequence joins TRBV11-2 and TRBJ1-1; 8 nucleotides align to TRBD1. Germline V CDR1 and CDR2: SGHAT, FQNNGV. CDR3 length equals 16 residues. V gave up 4 bases and J gave up 3 bases; unmatched junction bases: 10. DNA of the CDR3: TGTGCCAGCAGCTCCTCCATGACAGGGGACGACACTGAAGCTTTCTTT. It is translated as CASSSSMTGDDTEAFF.

The J gene is TRBJ2-2, the V gene TRBV25-1, with D possibly matching TRBD2 (6 bases). Per the germline V gene, CDR1 is MGHDK and CDR2 is SYGVNS. V lost 3 bases and J 1 base, leaving 15 bases between the germline ends. The CDR3 totals 17 residues. This CDR3 reads CASSEPRDFLNTGELFF. The CDR3 DNA follows: TGTGCCAGCAGTGAGCCCCGGGACTTCCTGAACACCGGGGAGCTGTTTTTT.

The chain employs TRBV4-1 and TRBJ1-6; TRBD1 matches 8 bases. V lost 1 base and J lost 7; bases outside the gene matches: 3. CDR3 length equals 15 residues. Germline V gene lookup returns CDR1 MGHRA and CDR2 YSYEKL. Here the CDR3 DNA reads TGCGCCAGCAGCCAAGTGCAGGGGGCGAATTCACCCCTCCACTTT. As protein: CASSQVQGANSPLHF.

About this clonotype itself: Given a much more abundant clone one base away, this may be a read error. This chain joins TRBV6-1 and TRBJ2-7; perhaps D is TRBD1 or TRBD2 (7 bases each). This CDR3 spans 15 amino acids. Germline V lookup: CDR1 MNHNS, CDR2 SASEGT. DNA for the CDR3: TGTGCCCGCAGTGAGGGAGGGGGCTATTCCTACGAGCAGTACTTC. Encoded protein: CARSEGGGYSYEQYF.

The V gene is TRBV25-1, the J gene TRBJ1-2; D is uncertain. Trimming took off 2 bases at V and 8 bases at J, with 9 bases between the two ends. The CDR3 runs to 12 residues. Germline V CDR1 and CDR2: MGHDK, SYGVNS. CDR3 sequence (DNA): TGTGCCAGCAGTGAAGCCTCTTTCGGCTACACCTTC. It codes for CASSEASFGYTF.

The chain links TRBV20-1 to TRBJ2-2; the D is unclear. The CDR3 covers 14 residues. V was cut by 0 bases and J by 3 bases, with 8 bases left in between. Per germline, CDR1 DFQATT and CDR2 SNEGSKA (reference sequence). CDR3 protein: CSARDYRDTGELFF. The CDR3 DNA reads as TGCAGTGCTAGAGATTACCGAGACACCGGGGAGCTGTTTTTT.

This clonotype showed up many times. The chain employs TRBV7-9 and TRBJ2-3; 10 bases line up with TRBD1. The ends lost 6 bases at V and 2 bases at J; junction bases unmatched: 14. There are 18 residues in the CDR3. Germline values: CDR1 SEHNR, CDR2 FQNEAQ (reference sequence). In DNA, the CDR3 is TGTGCCAGCAGTAGAAGACCGGGACAGGGGCTTATCACAGATACGCAGTATTTT. It codes for CASSRRPGQGLITDTQYF.

This clonotype was picked up many times. This chain connects TRBV6-2 or TRBV6-3 to TRBJ1-1, with D uncertain. V lost 2 bases and J lost 3, with 1 base in between. The CDR3 runs 11 residues. Germline V gene sequence: CDR1 MNHEY, CDR2 SVGEGT. The CDR3 here is CASSYHTEAFF. CDR3 nucleotides: TGTGCCAGCAGTTACCACACTGAAGCTTTCTTT.

The gene calls are TRBV10-2 and TRBJ1-1; 8 nucleotides align to TRBD1. V dropped 10 bases and J dropped 3; count of bases not matched to a gene: 13. Germline assignment: CDR1 WSHSY and CDR2 SAAADI. The CDR3 spans 15 residues. The CDR3 is CATRDRGGVDTEAFF. CDR3 coding DNA: TGCGCCACTAGAGACAGGGGAGGAGTAGACACTGAAGCTTTCTTT.

Notes on this clonotype: A much bigger clone sits one base away, suggesting this may be a read error. The chain couples TRBV7-6 to TRBJ2-3; the match to TRBD2 covers 7 bases. The CDR3 totals 16 residues. The germline gives CDR1 SGHVS, CDR2 FNYEAQ. V lost 0 bases and J lost 1; bases outside the gene matches: 4. This CDR3 is CASSLAFREGTDTQYF. CDR3 coding DNA: TGTGCCAGCAGCTTAGCGTTTCGGGAGGGCACAGATACGCAGTATTTT. The complete variable domain, with remaining parts taken from reference TRBV7-6 and TRBJ2-3, reads GAGVSQSPRYKVTKRGQDVALRCDPISGHVSLYWYRQALGQGPEFLTYFNYEAQQDKSGLPNDRFSAERPEGSISTLTIQRTEQRDSAMYRCASSLAFREGTDTQYFGPGTRLTVL.

The CDR3 DNA reads TGCGCCAGCAGTGAAGGGCTATCGGGGTACAGGTCTTCACCCCTCCACTTT. The encoded protein is CASSEGLSGYRSSPLHF. The rearrangement uses TRBV10-2 and TRBJ1-6; the D gene is possibly TRBD1 (5 bases). The CDR3 runs to 17 residues. Germline CDR1 and CDR2: WSHSY and SAAADI. Trimming took 3 bases from V and 9 from J, leaving 21 bases between them.

The CDR3 sequence: CASRPSITAGLHFF. Written as DNA, the CDR3 is TGCGCCAGCAGACCCTCGATTACCGCGGGACTCCACTTCTTC. V usage is TRBV5-1 and J usage is TRBJ2-1; perhaps TRBD2 as D (6 bases). Germline CDR1 and CDR2: SGHRS and YFSETQ. V was pared by 5 bases and J by 16 bases, with 25 bases between. This CDR3 region has 14 residues.

On this clonotype: In this CDR3 the conserved last residue, phenylalanine or tryptophan, is missing, so a read error is likely. J is TRBJ2-3 and V is TRBV7-8, with D perhaps matching TRBD1 or TRBD2 (6 bases each). Germline V gives CDR1 SGHVS, CDR2 FQNEAQ. The V and J ends lost 5 bases and 8 bases respectively, with 20 bases between them. The CDR3 has 15 amino acids. CDR3: CASSGRTGDKATQYL. As DNA, the CDR3 is TGTGCCAGCAGCGGCCGGACGGGGGACAAAGCTACGCAGTATCTT.

This clonotype was seen repeatedly, ten times or more. The chain has TRBV7-3 and TRBJ2-1; D unclear. This CDR3 contains 14 residues. In germline, CDR1 is SGHTA, CDR2 FQGTGA. V lost 2 bases and J lost 8, with 13 bases in between. The CDR3 loop reads CASSLQLASDEQFF. Written as DNA, the CDR3 is TGTGCCAGCAGCTTACAGCTGGCATCCGATGAGCAGTTCTTC.

The V and J genes are TRBV24-1 and TRBJ2-3, with 7 bases lining up with TRBD2. The CDR3 consists of 14 residues. Germline loops: CDR1 KGHDR, CDR2 SFDVKD. Trimming at V came to 1 base and at J to 10 bases, leaving 7 bases not matched to a gene. This CDR3 is CATSDFPTTSAQYF. CDR3 nucleotides: TGTGCCACCAGTGATTTCCCCACTACTAGCGCGCAGTATTTT.

Only a few counts were recorded for this clonotype. This chain uses TRBV7-9 with TRBJ1-3; the D is unclear. The CDR3 spans 11 residues. V gave up 11 bases and J gave up 0 bases, with 5 bases separating them. Germline values: CDR1 SEHNR, CDR2 FQNEAQ (reference sequence). This CDR3 is CAVLSGNTIYF. The CDR3, as DNA: TGTGCCGTACTCTCTGGAAACACCATATATTTT.

On this clonotype itself: A much more abundant neighbour one base away suggests this may be a read error. The chain links TRBV5-4 to TRBJ1-2; TRBD1 is a possible D gene (5 bases). The CDR3 has 15 residues. V shed 2 bases and J shed 4 bases, with 15 bases lying between them. Germline V gives CDR1 SGHNT, CDR2 YYREEE (reference sequence). The CDR3, as DNA: TGTGCCAGCAGCTTTAGGAGGGGTAGTAGCTATGGCTACACCTTC. Translation gives CASSFRRGSSYGYTF.

A few counts support this clonotype. The chain recombines TRBV9 with TRBJ1-2, with D unclear. Trimming left V 5 bases short and J 0 bases short, with 5 bases between. The length of the CDR3 is 12 residues. Per germline, CDR1 SGDLS and CDR2 YYNGEE. The CDR3 sequence: CASSRANYGYTF. The CDR3 nucleotides read TGTGCCAGCAGTCGAGCTAACTATGGCTACACCTTC.

This clonotype came up a few times. The chain uses TRBV6-1 and TRBJ1-1; 9 nucleotides match TRBD1. Germline loops: CDR1 MNHNS, CDR2 SASEGT. The CDR3 is made up of 13 amino acids. V shed 6 bases, J shed 10 bases, and the junction held 9 bases outside the gene matches. The CDR3 is CASSPNRGLGAFF. The CDR3 bases are TGTGCCAGCAGCCCGAACAGGGGGCTAGGAGCTTTCTTT.

Only a few counts were recorded for this clonotype. J is TRBJ1-1 and V is TRBV7-2; no reliable D call. The ends were cut back, 10 bases at V and 1 base at J, with 10 bases in the middle. The CDR3 is 12 amino acids. CDR1 and CDR2 from the germline V gene are SGHTA and FQGNSA. CDR3 nucleotide sequence: TGTGCCACCCCGCTTGCGAACACTGAAGCTTTCTTT. It codes for CATPLANTEAFF.